Presented here are 26 T cell receptor beta chains from one specimen sequenced in a study of cytomegalovirus exposure and HLA in healthy donors. Generated by immunoSEQ multiplex PCR, the TCRdb table keeps only in-frame clones and is missing some. The sample holds 65,000 to 75,000 clones; 94% are singletons and the top ten take 1.5% to 1.7%. Sequencing was carried out using PBMCs. These TCRs come from a man between 18 and 35 years old in good health and CMV-seropositive.

The chain employs TRBV11-2 and TRBJ2-1; D perhaps matches TRBD2 (5 bases). The length of the CDR3 is 16 residues. Deletions cut 3 bases from V and 5 bases from J, with 17 bases between. Germline V gene data show CDR1 as SGHAT and CDR2 as FQNNGV. Here the CDR3 DNA reads TGTGCCAGCAGCTTTTTGAGCCTTAGCGACCACAATGAGCAGTTCTTC. It is translated as CASSFLSLSDHNEQFF.

The genes are TRBV30 and TRBJ2-1; TRBD2 matches at 9 bases. In germline, CDR1 is GTSNPN, CDR2 SVGIG (reference sequence). The CDR3 covers 14 residues. V was pared by 2 bases and J by 7 bases, with 6 bases of the junction left unmatched. The CDR3 sequence is CAWSLSGSPNEQFF. The CDR3 DNA is TGTGCCTGGAGTCTTAGCGGGAGTCCGAATGAGCAGTTCTTC.

The V and J genes are TRBV6-1 and TRBJ1-4; no reliable D call. The CDR3 runs 15 residues. Germline lookup yields CDR1 MNHNS and CDR2 SASEGT. V was clipped by 5 bases and J by 4 bases, with 14 bases between them. CDR3 loop: CASSSKGRNNEKLFF. In nucleotides, the CDR3 is TGTGCCAGCAGTTCCAAAGGGAGGAATAATGAAAAACTGTTTTTT.

Here the CDR3 DNA reads TGTGCCTGGAGTCGTGACAGGGGGCGTTTAGCTTTCTTT. Translated: CAWSRDRGRLAFF. This sequence joins TRBV30 and TRBJ1-1, with 10 bases identical to TRBD1. CDR3 length: 13 residues. V was pared by 2 bases and J by 10 bases, with 7 bases of the junction left unmatched. Germline V gene lookup returns CDR1 GTSNPN and CDR2 SVGIG (reference sequence). Drawing the rest from reference TRBV30 and TRBJ1-1, the complete variable domain is SQTIHQWPATLVQPVGSPLSLECTVEGTSNPNLYWYRQAAGRGLQLLFYSVGIGQISSEVPQNLSASRPQDRQFILSSKKLLLSDSGFYLCAWSRDRGRLAFFGQGTRLTVV.

The genes are TRBV7-6 and TRBJ2-5; D perhaps matches TRBD2 (5 bases). Per germline, CDR1 SGHVS and CDR2 FNYEAQ. The ends were cut back, 1 base at V and 6 bases at J, with 15 bases in the middle. The CDR3 totals 15 residues. The CDR3 reads CASSLGGGVRKTQYF. CDR3 bases: TGTGCCAGCAGCTTAGGTGGAGGTGTTCGAAAGACCCAGTACTTC.

The chain joins TRBV7-8 to TRBJ2-1; 7 bases map to TRBD2. The CDR3 has 14 amino acids. Germline V CDR1 and CDR2: SGHVS, FQNEAQ. With V trimmed by 5 bases and J by 7 bases, 8 bases remained unmatched. The CDR3 here is CASSRSLGGNEQFF. CDR3 sequence (DNA): TGTGCCAGCAGCCGAAGTCTCGGGGGGAATGAGCAGTTCTTC.

The rearrangement uses TRBV27 and TRBJ2-7; TRBD2 is a possible D gene (5 bases). Germline V gives CDR1 MNHEY, CDR2 SMNVEV (reference sequence). The CDR3 has 15 amino acids. Trimming left V 4 bases short and J 8 bases short, with 21 bases between. The CDR3 protein is CASSSNTSSRRKQYF. In DNA, the CDR3 is TGTGCCAGCAGTTCGAACACCTCGTCTAGGAGGAAGCAGTACTTC.

This rearrangement joins TRBV6-5 to TRBJ1-1, with D possibly TRBD1 on 5 matching bases. The CDR3 sequence is 14 residues long. The germline V and J ends were trimmed by 5 bases and 0 bases, with 10 bases remaining between them. Looked up from germline, CDR1 is MNHEY and CDR2 is SVGAGI. CDR3 in DNA: TGTGCCAGCAGTGACAGAGTATTGAACACTGAAGCTTTCTTT. Residues: CASSDRVLNTEAFF.

V and J are TRBV2 and TRBJ2-1; 8 bases map to TRBD2. This CDR3 comprises 17 residues. Germline values: CDR1 SNHLY, CDR2 FYNNEI. Unmatched junction bases numbered 17, after V lost 4 bases and J lost 9 bases. CDR3 nucleotides: TGTGCCAGCAGTGGAACCCTTGACGGGAGGGCCGGGGGTGAGCAGTTCTTC. Its translation is CASSGTLDGRAGGEQFF. The variable domain in full, with the rest retrieved from reference TRBV2 and TRBJ2-1, is EPEVTQTPSHQVTQMGQEVILRCVPISNHLYFYWYRQILGQKVEFLVSFYNNEISEKSEIFDDQFSVERPDGSNFTLKIRSTKLEDSAMYFCASSGTLDGRAGGEQFFGPGTRLTVL.

This clone appeared a single time. This chain links TRBV28 with TRBJ1-2, with D perhaps TRBD1 (5 bases). V lost 5 bases and J lost 4, with 14 bases in between. The germline gives CDR1 MDHEN, CDR2 SYDVKM. This CDR3 is built from 14 residues. The DNA for the CDR3 is TGTGCCAGCAGTAGGGGCCGGCTGATCTATGGCTACACCTTC. The encoded protein is CASSRGRLIYGYTF.

The genes are TRBV28 and TRBJ2-7, with 9 bases identical to TRBD1. J was trimmed by 4 bases and V by 3 bases; bases with no gene match: 10. The CDR3 has 16 amino acids. Germline V CDR1 and CDR2: MDHEN, SYDVKM. The CDR3 DNA sequence: TGTGCCAGCAGTTTCTCGGATAAGGGACAGGGTTACGAGCAGTACTTC. Encoded protein: CASSFSDKGQGYEQYF. Full variable domain (remainder filled in from reference TRBV28 and TRBJ2-7): DVKVTQSSRYLVKRTGEKVFLECVQDMDHENMFWYRQDPGLGLRLIYFSYDVKMKEKGDIPEGYSVSREKKERFSLILESASTNQTSMYLCASSFSDKGQGYEQYFGPGTRLTVT.

V gene TRBV15 combines with J gene TRBJ2-5, with TRBD2 matching over 14 bases. The V segment lost 5 bases and the J segment 4 bases; nucleotides outside the gene matches: 6. The CDR3 is made up of 16 amino acids. Germline lookup yields CDR1 LNHNV and CDR2 YYDKDF (reference sequence). CDR3 sequence: CATSVGTSGRAETQYF. CDR3 bases: TGTGCCACCAGCGTAGGGACTAGCGGGAGAGCAGAGACCCAGTACTTC.

The table lists this clone with a count of one. The chain couples TRBV6-6 to TRBJ2-1; TRBD2 is a possible D gene (6 bases). Trimming left V 5 bases short and J 0 bases short, with 14 bases between. In germline, CDR1 is MNHNY, CDR2 SVGAGI (reference sequence). The CDR3 is made up of 16 amino acids. In DNA, the CDR3 is TGTGCCAGCAGTGCTCTAGCGCTTAGCTCCTACAATGAGCAGTTCTTC. Its translation is CASSALALSSYNEQFF.

The rearrangement uses TRBV5-1 and TRBJ2-7; 10 positions agree with TRBD1. Germline lookup yields CDR1 SGHRS and CDR2 YFSETQ. CDR3 size: 15 residues. Losses at the gene ends were 4 bases for V and 3 bases for J; bases not matched to a gene: 7. The CDR3 DNA reads as TGCGCCAGCAGCAGACCGGGACAGGGGATCTACGAGCAGTACTTC. Translation gives CASSRPGQGIYEQYF.

V is TRBV29-1 and J is TRBJ2-1; D is perhaps TRBD2 (5 bases). The V and J ends lost 1 base and 9 bases respectively, with 7 bases between them. CDR3 length: 11 amino acids. Per germline, CDR1 SQVTM and CDR2 ANQGSEA. This chain's CDR3 is CSVEGTSEQFF. The DNA for the CDR3 is TGCAGCGTTGAAGGGACTTCTGAGCAGTTCTTC.

The J gene is TRBJ2-3, the V gene TRBV2; tentative D call: TRBD2 (6 bases). V lost 0 bases and J lost 1, with 14 bases in between. This CDR3 spans 17 amino acids. CDR1 SNHLY and CDR2 FYNNEI come from the germline V gene. In nucleotides, the CDR3 is TGTGCCAGCAGTGAAGCGCTCGGGGGTTGGGGCACAGATACGCAGTATTTT. It specifies CASSEALGGWGTDTQYF.

This clone appeared a single time. The rearrangement joins TRBV28 to TRBJ2-3, with 11 bases aligning to TRBD2. Looked up from germline, CDR1 is MDHEN and CDR2 is SYDVKM. The CDR3 is made up of 17 amino acids. J was trimmed by 2 bases and V by 6 bases; bases with no gene match: 10. The CDR3 loop is CASRLGLAGGATDTQYF. The CDR3 DNA reads TGTGCCAGCAGATTAGGGCTAGCGGGAGGCGCCACAGATACGCAGTATTTT.

V and J are TRBV29-1 and TRBJ1-1; TRBD1 matches at 9 bases. Trimming cost V 0 bases and J 4 bases; bases outside gene matches: 6. The CDR3 runs 15 residues. Germline CDR1 SQVTM, CDR2 ANQGSEA. DNA of the CDR3: TGCAGCGTTGAAGAGCCCGACAGGGGGGGCACTGAAGCTTTCTTT. Its protein product is CSVEEPDRGGTEAFF.

The chain recombines TRBV25-1 with TRBJ2-7, with 13 bases identical to TRBD2. V shed 6 bases and J 3 bases; nucleotides not matched to a gene: 5. The CDR3 length is 15 residues. CDR1 is MGHDK and CDR2 is SYGVNS in the germline V gene. The CDR3 here is CASSPRLAGGYEQYF. The DNA for the CDR3 is TGTGCCAGCAGCCCTCGACTAGCGGGAGGCTACGAGCAGTACTTC.

J is TRBJ2-5 and V is TRBV28, with D tentatively TRBD2 (5 bases). V lost 8 bases to trimming and J lost 4 bases, with 14 bases between them. The CDR3 runs 13 residues. Germline CDR1 MDHEN, CDR2 SYDVKM. The CDR3 DNA is TGTGCCAGCCTCCCTTTGAGCGGAGAGACCCAGTACTTC. Residues: CASLPLSGETQYF.

This clone was seen once. This chain connects TRBV27 to TRBJ2-5, with D possibly being TRBD1 (6 bases). CDR3 length equals 15 residues. Germline CDR1 is MNHEY and CDR2 is SMNVEV (reference sequence). V lost 7 bases and J lost 1, with 16 bases in between. In DNA form, the CDR3 reads TGTGCCAGCACCTCCCCAGAAGGGGGCCAAGAGACCCAGTACTTC. It yields the protein CASTSPEGGQETQYF.

This chain uses TRBV6-5 with TRBJ2-7; 7 bases match TRBD2. CDR3 length: 14 residues. V lost 2 bases and J lost 2; bases outside the gene matches: 3. Germline V gives CDR1 MNHEY, CDR2 SVGAGI. Here the CDR3 DNA reads TGTGCCAGCAGTTACGCGGGAGCCGCCTACGAGCAGTACTTC. This encodes CASSYAGAAYEQYF.

The chain has TRBV27 and TRBJ2-5; TRBD2 matches 12 bases. The trim removed 6 bases at V and 4 bases at J, leaving 9 bases unmatched. CDR3 size: 16 residues. CDR1 and CDR2 from the germline V gene are MNHEY and SMNVEV (reference sequence). DNA of the CDR3: TGTGCCAGCAGGGGCCCTAGCGGGAGGGCCCCAGAGACCCAGTACTTC. The encoded protein is CASRGPSGRAPETQYF.

The chain carries TRBV30 and TRBJ1-5, with D unclear. This CDR3 contains 14 residues. CDR1 is GTSNPN, CDR2 SVGIG, per germline (reference sequence). The V and J ends lost 2 bases and 0 bases respectively, with 8 bases between them. CDR3 loop: CAWSTSASNQPQHF. The CDR3 bases are TGTGCCTGGAGTACTAGCGCTAGCAATCAGCCCCAGCATTTT.

The chain is built from TRBV6-5 and TRBJ1-1; D is unclear. The CDR3 contains 14 residues. V lost 0 bases to trimming and J lost 7 bases, with 12 bases between them. CDR1 and CDR2 from the germline V gene are MNHEY and SVGAGI. CDR3 amino acids: CASSYSHPRGEAFF. DNA for the CDR3: TGTGCCAGCAGTTACTCCCATCCTCGCGGTGAAGCTTTCTTT.

The chain uses TRBV7-9 and TRBJ2-1; 7 nucleotides agree with TRBD2. Germline V gene lookup returns CDR1 SEHNR and CDR2 FQNEAQ (reference sequence). The V gene end was trimmed by 6 bases and the J gene end by 0 bases; junction bases not matched to a gene: 11. The CDR3 is 17 amino acids. As DNA, the CDR3 is TGTGCCAGCAGACTCACAACTAGCGCCTCCTCCTACAATGAGCAGTTCTTC. Protein product: CASRLTTSASSYNEQFF.